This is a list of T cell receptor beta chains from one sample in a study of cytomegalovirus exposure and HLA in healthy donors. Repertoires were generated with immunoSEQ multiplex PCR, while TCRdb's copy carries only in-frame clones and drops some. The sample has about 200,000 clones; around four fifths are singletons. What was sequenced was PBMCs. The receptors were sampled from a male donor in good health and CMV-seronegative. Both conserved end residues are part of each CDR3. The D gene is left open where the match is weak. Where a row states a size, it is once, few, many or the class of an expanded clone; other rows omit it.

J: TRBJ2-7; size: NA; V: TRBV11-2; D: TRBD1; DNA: TGTGCCAGCAGCTTAGAACCGGGACAGACCTACGAGCAGTACTTC; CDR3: CASSLEPGQTYEQYF
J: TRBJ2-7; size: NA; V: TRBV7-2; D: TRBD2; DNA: TGTGCCAGCAGCCCACAGACTATCGGTCTAGCGGGCCTCTACGAGCAGTACTTC; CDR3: CASSPQTIGLAGLYEQYF
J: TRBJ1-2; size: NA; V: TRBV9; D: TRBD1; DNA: TGTGCCAGCAGCGCCGCTCAGGACAGGGGATCTTTCTATGGCTACACCTTC; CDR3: CASSAAQDRGSFYGYTF
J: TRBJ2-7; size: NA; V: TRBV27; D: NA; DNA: TGTGCCAGCAGTCGCGGGGAGCTATACGAGCAGTACTTC; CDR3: CASSRGELYEQYF
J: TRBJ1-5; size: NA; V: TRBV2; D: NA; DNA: TGTGCCAGCAGTTCAAATTTACCGGCGGGGAACAAGCCCCAGCATTTT; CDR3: CASSSNLPAGNKPQHF
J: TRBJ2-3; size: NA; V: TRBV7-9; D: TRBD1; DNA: TGTGCCAGCAGCACCGGACAGGGCGGCACAGATACGCAGTATTTT; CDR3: CASSTGQGGTDTQYF
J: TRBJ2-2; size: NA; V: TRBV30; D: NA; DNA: TGTGCCTGGGGGCAGGGATTCGGGTTGGAGCTGTTTTTT; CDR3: CAWGQGFGLELFF
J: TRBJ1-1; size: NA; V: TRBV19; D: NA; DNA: TGTGCCAGTAGGCTCTCAGGGAACCCTGAAGCTTTCTTT; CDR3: CASRLSGNPEAFF
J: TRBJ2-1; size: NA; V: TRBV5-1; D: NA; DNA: TGCGCCAGCAGCTTGGGCCAGGGAAGCAATGAGCAGTTCTTC; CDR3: CASSLGQGSNEQFF
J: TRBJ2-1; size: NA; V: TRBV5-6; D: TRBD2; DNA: TGTGCCAGCAGCCCGAATCCTAGCGGGAGGGTTAATGAGCAGTTCTTC; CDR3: CASSPNPSGRVNEQFF
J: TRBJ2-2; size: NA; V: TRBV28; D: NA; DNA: TGTGCCAGCAGTTTGACAGCGAGGAACACCGGGGAGCTGTTTTTT; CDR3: CASSLTARNTGELFF
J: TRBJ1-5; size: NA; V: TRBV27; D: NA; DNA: TGTGCCAGCAGTTTATCCCGCCAGGACTTCTATCAGCCCCAGCATTTT; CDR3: CASSLSRQDFYQPQHF
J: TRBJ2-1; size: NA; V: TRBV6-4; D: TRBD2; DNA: TGTGCCAGCAGTGACTCCGCGGGAGGGCCTAGCAATGAGCAGTTCTTC; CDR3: CASSDSAGGPSNEQFF
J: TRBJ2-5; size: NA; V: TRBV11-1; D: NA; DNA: TGTGCCAGCAGCTTCGGGGAGACCCAGTACTTC; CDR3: CASSFGETQYF
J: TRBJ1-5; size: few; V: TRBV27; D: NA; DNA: TGTGCCAGCAGTTTTAGTTATCGTTCCAATCAGCCCCAGCATTTT; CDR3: CASSFSYRSNQPQHF
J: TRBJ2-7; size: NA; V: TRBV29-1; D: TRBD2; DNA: TGCAGCGTTGTCCGGGGGGCCTACGAGCAGTACTTC; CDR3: CSVVRGAYEQYF
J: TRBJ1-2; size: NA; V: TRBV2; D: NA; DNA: TGTGCCACCCGGACATCAGCTAACTATGGCTACACCTTC; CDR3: CATRTSANYGYTF
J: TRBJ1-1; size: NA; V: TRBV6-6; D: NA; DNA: TGTGCCGGAAAACAGGGTAACACTGAAGCTTTCTTT; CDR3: CAGKQGNTEAFF
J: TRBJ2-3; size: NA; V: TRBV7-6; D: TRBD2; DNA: TGTGCCAGCAGCTTAGCCCGGACTAGCGGTAGCACAGATACGCAGTATTTT; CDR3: CASSLARTSGSTDTQYF
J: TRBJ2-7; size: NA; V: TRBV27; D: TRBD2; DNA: TGTGCCAGCAGCCCCGGGCGGGAGCCCGTCTATGAGCAGTACTTC; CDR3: CASSPGREPVYEQYF
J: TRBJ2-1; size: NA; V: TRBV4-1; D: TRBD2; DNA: TGCGCCAGCAGCCAAGAGGTGGGACTAGCGCAGAACAATGAGGAGTTCTTC; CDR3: CASSQEVGLAQNNEEFF
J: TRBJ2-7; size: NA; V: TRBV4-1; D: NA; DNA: TGCGCCAGCAGCCTATCCATATCGGGAGCCACCTACGAGCAGTACTTC; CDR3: CASSLSISGATYEQYF
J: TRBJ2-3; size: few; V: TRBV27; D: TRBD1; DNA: TGTGCCAGCAGTTCTGGGACAGGGTGGGGCACAGATACGCAGTATTTT; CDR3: CASSSGTGWGTDTQYF
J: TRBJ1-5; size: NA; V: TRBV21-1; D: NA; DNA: TGTGCCAGCAGCAAAGAGGTGGGGGGGAATAGCAATCAGCCCCAGCATTTT; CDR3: CASSKEVGGNSNQPQHF
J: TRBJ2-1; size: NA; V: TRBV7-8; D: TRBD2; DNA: TGTGCCAGCAGCCCCCTAGCGGGAGGGATGAATGAGCAGTTCTTC; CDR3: CASSPLAGGMNEQFF
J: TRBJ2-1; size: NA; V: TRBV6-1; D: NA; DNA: TGTGCCAGCAGGGAGCTGGACTCCTACAATGAGCAGTTCTTC; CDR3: CASRELDSYNEQFF
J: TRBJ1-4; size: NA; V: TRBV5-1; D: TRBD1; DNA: TGCGCCAGCAGCTTGGACAGGGGGAATGAAAAACTGTTTTTT; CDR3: CASSLDRGNEKLFF
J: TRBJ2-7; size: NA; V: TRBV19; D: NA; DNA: TGTGCCAGTAGTATGGGGGGGGCAGGGGAGCAGTACTTC; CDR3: CASSMGGAGEQYF
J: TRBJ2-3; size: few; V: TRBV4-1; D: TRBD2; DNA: TGCGCCAGCAGCCACTGGACTAGCGGGAGGGGGAGCACAGATACGCAGTATTTT; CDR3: CASSHWTSGRGSTDTQYF
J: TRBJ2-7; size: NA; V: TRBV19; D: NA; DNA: TGTGCCAGTAGTATGTATTTGGTGGGAACAGGCTACGAGCAGTACTTC; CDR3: CASSMYLVGTGYEQYF
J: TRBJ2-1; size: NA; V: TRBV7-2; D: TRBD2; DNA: TGTGCCAGCAGCTTGCAAGCGGGGCCGACTTCAGGCTCCTACAATGAGCAGTTCTTC; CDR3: CASSLQAGPTSGSYNEQFF
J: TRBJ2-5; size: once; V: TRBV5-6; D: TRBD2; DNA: TGTGCCAGCAGCGTCGGACTAGCGGGAGGAGAGACCCAGTACTTC; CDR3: CASSVGLAGGETQYF
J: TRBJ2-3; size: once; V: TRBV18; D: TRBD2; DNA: TGTGCCAGCTCACTAGCGGGATCAGATACGCAGTATTTT; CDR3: CASSLAGSDTQYF
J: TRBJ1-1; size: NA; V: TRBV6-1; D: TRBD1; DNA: TGTGCCAGCAGTGATGGGACAGTACCGAACACTGAAGCTTTCTTT; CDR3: CASSDGTVPNTEAFF
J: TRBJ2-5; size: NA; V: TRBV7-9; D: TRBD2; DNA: TGTGCCAGCAGCGAACGGACTAGCGGATCCCGGGCGGAGACCCAGTACTTC; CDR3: CASSERTSGSRAETQYF
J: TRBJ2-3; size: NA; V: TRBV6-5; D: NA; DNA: TGTGCCAGCAGTTACTCGAACGTAGATTGGTATTTT; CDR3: CASSYSNVDWYF
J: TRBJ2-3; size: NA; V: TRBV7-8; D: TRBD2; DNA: TGTGCCAGCAGCTTAGGTCGGTTAGCGGGAGGAACGGATACGCAGTATTTT; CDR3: CASSLGRLAGGTDTQYF
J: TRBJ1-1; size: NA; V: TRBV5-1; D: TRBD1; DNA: TGCGCCAGCAGCTCGCCCATAAGGGGGCTTCCTGAAGCTTTCTTT; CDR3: CASSSPIRGLPEAFF
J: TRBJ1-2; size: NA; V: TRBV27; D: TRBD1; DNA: TGTGCCAGCCGAAGGAGCGGACAGGGTCGGAATGGCTACACCTTC; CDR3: CASRRSGQGRNGYTF
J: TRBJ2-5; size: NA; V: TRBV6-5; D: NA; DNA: TGTGCCAGCAGTTATAGTGGGCAGTCAGGAGAGACCCAGTACTTC; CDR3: CASSYSGQSGETQYF
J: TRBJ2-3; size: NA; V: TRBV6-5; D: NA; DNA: TGTGCCAGCAGTTACTCTCGAGTCACAGATACGCAGTATTTT; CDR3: CASSYSRVTDTQYF
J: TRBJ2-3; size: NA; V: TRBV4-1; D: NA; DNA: TGCGCCAGCAGCCAAGAGGAACGGGACACAGATACGCAGTATTTT; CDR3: CASSQEERDTDTQYF
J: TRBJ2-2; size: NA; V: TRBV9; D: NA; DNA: TGTGCCAGCACCAGCGTTTCGACCGGGGAGCTGTTTTTT; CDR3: CASTSVSTGELFF
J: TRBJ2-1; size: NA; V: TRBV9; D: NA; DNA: TGTGCCAGCAGCGTAGTGCCTAGGGGCTCCTACAATGAGCAGTTCTTC; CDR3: CASSVVPRGSYNEQFF
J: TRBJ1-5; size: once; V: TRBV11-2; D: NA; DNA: TGTGCCAGCAGCTTATCCGACAGTGTACAGCCCCAGCATTTT; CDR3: CASSLSDSVQPQHF
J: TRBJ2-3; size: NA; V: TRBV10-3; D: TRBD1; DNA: TGTGCCATCAGTGAGTCCCCGACAGGGAGCACAGATACGCAGTATTTT; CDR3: CAISESPTGSTDTQYF
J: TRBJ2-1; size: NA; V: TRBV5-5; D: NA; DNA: TGTGCCAGCAGCTTGGGACTCGCCGGAACGGGATTAACGGTAGATGAGCAGTTCTTC; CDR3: CASSLGLAGTGLTVDEQFF
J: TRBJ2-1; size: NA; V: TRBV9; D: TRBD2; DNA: TGTGCCAGCAGCGTAGCGGGAGGTTTGTCCTACAATGAGCAGTTCTTC; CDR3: CASSVAGGLSYNEQFF
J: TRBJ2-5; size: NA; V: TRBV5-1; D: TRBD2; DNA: TGCGCCAGCAGTCGGCAGCGGGAGATAGGGGAGACCCAGTACTTC; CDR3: CASSRQREIGETQYF
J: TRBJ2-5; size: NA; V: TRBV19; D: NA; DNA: TGTGCCAGTAGTATAGATGACAGAGAGACCCAGTACTTC; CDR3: CASSIDDRETQYF
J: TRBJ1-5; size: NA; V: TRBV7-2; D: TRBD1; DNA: TGTGCCAGCAGTTCCCGGACAGGTAATCAGCCCCAGCATTTT; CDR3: CASSSRTGNQPQHF
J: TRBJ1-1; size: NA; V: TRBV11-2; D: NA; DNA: TGTGCCAGCAGCTTAAGATCTAATTTGAACACTGAAGCTTTCTTT; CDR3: CASSLRSNLNTEAFF
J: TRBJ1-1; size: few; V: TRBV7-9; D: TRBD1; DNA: TGTGCCAGTGGAACAGGGGACAATACTTCTGAAGCTTTCTTT; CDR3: CASGTGDNTSEAFF